Listed here are 21 T cell receptor beta chains from one sample, sequenced in a study of T cells expressing NK-cell markers. TCRdb reanalyzed the 5' RACE reads, giving one entry per CDR3 protein sequence and no DNA. Its table lists about 150,000 distinct CDR3 sequences. The sequenced sample consisted of blood T cells: a sorted CD56 or NKG2C T cell subset, CD4+ or CD8+ T cells, or bulk PBMC T cells (not recorded which). The receptors originated from a man younger than 35 in good health.

This chain links TRBV30 with TRBJ2-1; there is no DNA to check the TCRdb D call of TRBD2. Germline V gene lookup returns CDR1 GTSNPN and CDR2 SVGIG (reference sequence). CDR3 length: 16 residues. This CDR3 is CAWSTREHGVYNEQFF.

The CDR3 protein is CASTKGDGYTF. The gene calls are TRBV6-2 or TRBV6-3 and TRBJ1-2; absent DNA, TCRdb's TRBD1 call cannot be checked. The CDR3 runs to 11 residues. Germline-derived CDR1 and CDR2 are MNHEY and SVGEGT.

The chain uses TRBV14 and TRBJ2-1; the TCRdb D gene call, TRBD2, has no DNA to confirm it. In germline, CDR1 is SGHDN, CDR2 FVKESK. This CDR3 spans 15 amino acids. The CDR3 sequence is CASSPSGRVYNEQFF.

V gene TRBV6-2 or TRBV6-3 combines with J gene TRBJ2-1; TCRdb lists TRBD2, though no DNA is available to test this call. CDR1 and CDR2 (germline): MNHEY, SVGEGT. The CDR3 is 12 residues long. The CDR3 protein is CASRPGTSEQFF.

CDR3 in amino acids: CASSSGTGGSTEAFF. V gene TRBV7-6 combines with J gene TRBJ1-1; the TCRdb call, TRBD1, lacks DNA for checking. Germline CDR1 SGHVS, CDR2 FNYEAQ. This CDR3 is built from 15 residues.

This chain links TRBV11-2 with TRBJ2-3; TCRdb lists TRBD1, though no DNA is available to test this call. Germline V gene sequence: CDR1 SGHAT, CDR2 FQNNGV. The CDR3 is made up of 14 amino acids. CDR3 residues: CASSYNSGGDTQYF. Full variable domain (missing parts from reference TRBV11-2 and TRBJ2-3): EAGVAQSPRYKIIEKRQSVAFWCNPISGHATLYWYQQILGQGPKLLIQFQNNGVVDDSQLPKDRFSAERLKGVDSTLKIQPAKLEDSAVYLCASSYNSGGDTQYFGPGTRLTVL.

The CDR3 spells CASSAPWGPDEQFF. V and J are TRBV3-1 and TRBJ2-1; TCRdb lists TRBD1, though no DNA is available to test this call. The CDR3 totals 14 residues. Germline CDR1 and CDR2: LGHDT and YNNKEL (reference sequence).

This chain links TRBV18 with TRBJ2-1; with no DNA, the TCRdb D assignment of TRBD1 cannot be verified. The CDR3 totals 16 residues. Germline V gene lookup returns CDR1 KGHSH and CDR2 LQKENI. The CDR3 sequence is CASSLQSGGLYNEQFF.

This chain's CDR3 is CASRMGSGHPYQETQYF. This sequence joins TRBV7-8 and TRBJ2-5; TCRdb gives TRBD1 as the D gene, but with no DNA this cannot be confirmed. The CDR3 is 17 amino acids. Germline V gene data show CDR1 as SGHVS and CDR2 as FQNEAQ.

The chain uses TRBV19 and TRBJ1-5; the TRBD1 assignment by TCRdb is unverifiable without DNA. The V gene's germline CDR1 is LNHDA and CDR2 SQIVND (reference sequence). The CDR3 sequence is 17 residues long. The CDR3 spells CASSILQGESARQPQHF. Using reference TRBV19 and TRBJ1-5 for the parts outside the CDR3, the full variable domain is DGGITQSPKYLFRKEGQNVTLSCEQNLNHDAMYWYRQDPGQGLRLIYYSQIVNDFQKGDIAEGYSVSREKKESFPLTVTSAQKNPTAFYLCASSILQGESARQPQHFGDGTRLSIL.

V usage is TRBV20-1 and J usage is TRBJ1-1; absent DNA, TCRdb's TRBD1 call cannot be checked. The V gene's germline CDR1 is DFQATT and CDR2 SNEGSKA (reference sequence). The length of the CDR3 is 15 residues. Here the CDR3 reads CSARDRTGANTEAFF.

The rearrangement uses TRBV9 and TRBJ2-1; without DNA, the TCRdb call of TRBD1 cannot be checked. This CDR3 contains 17 residues. Germline loops: CDR1 SGDLS, CDR2 YYNGEE. CDR3 residues: CASSANPGTATYNEQFF.

The rearrangement uses TRBV11-2 and TRBJ2-3; TCRdb reports TRBD1, a call that lacks DNA to check it against. Germline V lookup: CDR1 SGHAT, CDR2 FQNNGV. There are 12 residues in the CDR3. CDR3 sequence reads: CASSSPLDTQYF.

This chain joins TRBV29-1 and TRBJ2-1. Germline CDR1 reads SQVTM; CDR2 reads ANQGSEA. CDR3 length equals 11 residues. This CDR3 reads CSVRSYNEQFF.

The gene calls are TRBV28 and TRBJ2-1; TCRdb's D call, TRBD2, is unchecked because there is no DNA. The CDR3 sequence is 16 residues long. Germline V gene data show CDR1 as MDHEN and CDR2 as SYDVKM. The CDR3 loop is CASRAIGLAGVDEQFF.

The V gene is TRBV19, the J gene TRBJ2-1. From germline, CDR1 is LNHDA and CDR2 SQIVND (reference sequence). The CDR3 contains 16 residues. The CDR3 loop reads CASSKGTKSSYNEQFF.

The chain links TRBV5-5 to TRBJ1-6. Per germline, CDR1 SGHKS and CDR2 YYEKEE (reference sequence). This CDR3 has 16 amino acids. CDR3 sequence: CASSSARGASNSPLHF. Full variable domain (outside the CDR3, taken from reference TRBV5-5 and TRBJ1-6): DAGVTQSPTHLIKTRGQQVTLRCSPISGHKSVSWYQQVLGQGPQFIFQYYEKEERGRGNFPDRFSARQFPNYSSELNVNALLLGDSALYLCASSSARGASNSPLHFGNGTRLTVT.

The CDR3 here is CASDDDMRGGYTF. The chain has TRBV19 and TRBJ1-2. Germline V gene data show CDR1 as LNHDA and CDR2 as SQIVND (reference sequence). The CDR3 runs 13 residues.

The rearrangement joins TRBV20-1 to TRBJ2-1; TCRdb picks TRBD2, but there is no DNA to check that call. Germline V CDR1 and CDR2: DFQATT, SNEGSKA (reference sequence). The CDR3 has 13 amino acids. The CDR3 sequence is CSARRASGNEQFF.

The V gene is TRBV6-5, the J gene TRBJ2-3; TCRdb calls TRBD1, which cannot be checked without DNA. The CDR3 consists of 16 residues. Germline CDR1 is MNHEY and CDR2 is SVGAGI. CDR3 in amino acids: CASSYGTNLERDTQYF.

V is TRBV28 and J is TRBJ2-4; no DNA is available, so the TRBD1 call from TCRdb remains unchecked. This CDR3 contains 14 residues. Per the germline V gene, CDR1 is MDHEN and CDR2 is SYDVKM. CDR3 residues: CASSPLADGNIQYF.